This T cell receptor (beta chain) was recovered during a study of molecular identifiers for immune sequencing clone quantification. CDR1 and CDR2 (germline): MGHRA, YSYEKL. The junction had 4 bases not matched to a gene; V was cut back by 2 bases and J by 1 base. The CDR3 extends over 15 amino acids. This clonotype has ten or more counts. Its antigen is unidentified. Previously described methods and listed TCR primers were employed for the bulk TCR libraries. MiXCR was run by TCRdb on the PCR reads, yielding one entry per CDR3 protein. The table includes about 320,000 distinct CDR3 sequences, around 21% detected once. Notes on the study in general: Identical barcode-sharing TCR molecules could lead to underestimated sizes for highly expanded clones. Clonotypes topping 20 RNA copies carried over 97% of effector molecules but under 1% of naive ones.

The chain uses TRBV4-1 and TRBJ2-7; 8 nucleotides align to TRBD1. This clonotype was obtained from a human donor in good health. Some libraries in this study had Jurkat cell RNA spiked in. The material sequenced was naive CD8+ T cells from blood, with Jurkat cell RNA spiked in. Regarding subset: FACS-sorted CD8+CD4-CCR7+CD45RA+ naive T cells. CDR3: CASSQRTGLSYEQYF. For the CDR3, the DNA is TGCGCCAGCAGCCAAAGGACAGGGCTGTCCTACGAGCAGTACTTC.